This T cell receptor beta chain was identified during a study of blood T cells in healthy people across ages. In the study overall: About one barcoded beta molecule per two T cells came from capture by template switching. General observations from the study: What prevented conclusive comparison of naive and antigen-experienced cells was that PBMCs were unsorted.

Collection of roughly 10 milliliters of peripheral blood was performed for each donor. Per sample, no less than 6 micrograms of total RNA were extracted. Worth noting for this clonotype: Its antigen is not known.

A second roughly 6 to 11 cycle PCR used barcoded and J-beta primers. TCRdb reanalysed the 5' RACE reads using MiXCR and keeps one entry per CDR3 protein. Among around 2 million distinct CDR3 sequences listed, 39% were seen once. V was shortened by 5 bases and J by 0 bases, with 20 bases between the two germline ends. The CDR3 covers 18 residues. Germline V gene lookup returns CDR1 SGHTA and CDR2 FQGNSA. The sample was blood. The chain is built from TRBV7-2 and TRBJ2-1; either TRBD1 or TRBD2 may supply D (6 bases each). The receptor was derived from a human donor in good health. The CDR3 spells CASSHPQYGGGSYNEQFF. The CDR3 bases are TGTGCCAGCAGCCATCCGCAATATGGAGGGGGCTCCTACAATGAGCAGTTCTTC.